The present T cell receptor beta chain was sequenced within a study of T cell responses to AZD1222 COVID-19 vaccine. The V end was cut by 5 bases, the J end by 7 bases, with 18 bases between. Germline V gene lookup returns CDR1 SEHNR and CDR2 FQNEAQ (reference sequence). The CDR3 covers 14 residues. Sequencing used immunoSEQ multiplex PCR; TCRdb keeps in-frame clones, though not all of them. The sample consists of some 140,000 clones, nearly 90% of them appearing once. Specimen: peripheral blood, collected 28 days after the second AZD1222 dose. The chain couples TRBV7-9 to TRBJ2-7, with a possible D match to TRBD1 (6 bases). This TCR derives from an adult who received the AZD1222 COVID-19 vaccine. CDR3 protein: CASSAQQGLGEQYF. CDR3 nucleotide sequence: TGTGCCAGCAGCGCCCAACAGGGATTGGGGGAGCAGTACTTC.